A single T cell receptor beta chain is shown here with its context. Its specificity is unknown. The CDR3 length is 13 residues. The V gene's germline CDR1 is MNHNS and CDR2 SASEGT. The V end was cut by 9 bases, the J end by 2 bases, with 14 bases between. Libraries were prepared by immunoSEQ multiplex PCR; TCRdb keeps only in-frame clonotypes and omits some of them. Of 35,000 to 45,000 clones in the sample, roughly nine tenths are singletons; the top ten hold roughly 7%. This specimen belongs to a study of T cells in localized non-small cell lung cancer. Study-wide results and caveats: Longer overall survival was seen with higher T cell density measured in blood. Adjacent lung exhibited a median of 57 among the 100 most abundant tumor clones.

The V gene is TRBV6-1, the J gene TRBJ2-7; D is possibly TRBD1 or TRBD2 (6 bases each). Sequenced material: peripheral blood, taken before any cancer treatment. This TCR came from a woman aged 18-49 years with stage III lung adenocarcinoma. The CDR3 nucleotides are TGTGCCAGTAATCCGGGGGCAACCTACGAGCAGTACTTC. It codes for CASNPGATYEQYF.